This TCR beta chain was profiled in a study of early T cells in non-severe SARS-CoV-2 infection. At the level of the study: The chains were unpaired, and the sequenced material was bulk RNA from unsorted whole blood.

Study outcomes and limitations: CD4 and private specificities were missed by VDJdb matching, which favored anti-spike CD8 responses.

A note on this clonotype: Its target is unknown.

Individual cDNA molecules received unique molecular identifiers. In TCRdb, the 5' RACE reads were re-called with MiXCR into one record per CDR3 protein. This table holds about 64,000 distinct CDR3 sequences, around 18% found once. V was trimmed by 1 base and J by 6 bases, leaving 16 bases between them. Germline-derived CDR1 and CDR2 are LGHNA and YNFKEQ. This CDR3 has 16 residues. This sequence joins TRBV4-2 and TRBJ2-4, with D tentatively TRBD2 (5 bases). This TCR was recovered from an adult who was a healthcare worker with PCR-confirmed SARS-CoV-2 infection or an uninfected control (not recorded which). Sequencing was performed on whole blood, taken at baseline. CDR3 loop: CASSQVGIDGGNIQYF. In DNA form, the CDR3 reads TGTGCCAGCAGCCAAGTTGGCATTGATGGAGGAAACATTCAGTACTTC.